The rows below give T cell receptor beta chains drawn from one sample of a study of identical twins. TCRdb analysed the 5' RACE reads with MiXCR anew, one entry per CDR3 protein. The table has approximately 700,000 distinct CDR3 sequences, 6% to 6.5% seen once. Sequencing input: naive T cells sorted from blood. These receptors were collected from a man younger than 30 in good health. CDR3s include the opening cysteine and the closing phenylalanine or tryptophan. A D gene is named only where the DNA matches it firmly. Size is stated for part of the rows, as once, few or many counts, or as a class when the clone is expanded.

.,TRBJ2-2,TRBV9,.,TGTGCCAGCAGCGAGTGGACGGGGGAGCTGTTTTTT,CASSEWTGELFF
TRBD1,TRBJ1-1,TRBV19,few,TGTGCCAGTAGTAACAGGGGGCAATACACTGAAGCTTTCTTT,CASSNRGQYTEAFF
TRBD2,TRBJ2-2,TRBV12-3/TRBV12-4,many,TGTGCCAGCAGTCTGGGGACTAGCCTGAACACCGGGGAGCTGTTTTTT,CASSLGTSLNTGELFF
.,TRBJ2-1,TRBV9,many,TGTGCCAGCAGCGTAGGAGCTAGCGCCCAGGCTAATGAGCAGTTCTTC,CASSVGASAQANEQFF
TRBD1,TRBJ2-4,TRBV5-1,.,TGCGCCAGCAGCTCGTCCCGGACAGGGCAGGACATTCAGTACTTC,CASSSSRTGQDIQYF
.,TRBJ2-5,TRBV5-1,.,TGCGCCAGCAGCTTGGGGACCCTCACGGGAGTCCAAGAGACCCAGTACTTC,CASSLGTLTGVQETQYF
TRBD2,TRBJ2-1,TRBV6-1,many,TGTGCCAGCAGGACGGATAGCGGGCGTACCTCCTACAATGAGCAGTTCTTC,CASRTDSGRTSYNEQFF
.,TRBJ1-1,TRBV12-3/TRBV12-4,many,TGTGCCAGCGGCCACCAAGGATGGAACACTGAAGCTTTCTTT,CASGHQGWNTEAFF
.,TRBJ2-1,TRBV5-1,few,TGCGCCAGCAGCTTGGCCCTTGGCGAGTACGAGTTCTTC,CASSLALGEYEFF
TRBD1,TRBJ1-1,TRBV20-1,many,TGCAGTGCAACAATGCTGACAGGGGCGCCGAACACTGAAGCTTTCTTT,CSATMLTGAPNTEAFF
.,TRBJ1-2,TRBV20-1,.,TGCAGTGCTAGAGACCTTGAGGGGTATGGCTACACCTTC,CSARDLEGYGYTF
.,TRBJ2-7,TRBV28,many,TGTGCCAGCAGTTTTGTGGGGGGTGCATCCTACGAGCAGTACTTC,CASSFVGGASYEQYF
TRBD2,TRBJ2-5,TRBV9,few,TGTGCCAGCAGCGCCCTAGCGGGAGTAGTGGAGACCCAGTACTTC,CASSALAGVVETQYF
TRBD2,TRBJ2-1,TRBV6-5,.,TGTGCCAGCAGTTACGCGGGAGGGCCGGGTAATGAGCAGTTCTTC,CASSYAGGPGNEQFF
TRBD2,TRBJ2-2,TRBV7-3,few,TGTGCCAGCAGCTTACACCACACGGCGGGAGTCGGGGAGCTGTTTTTT,CASSLHHTAGVGELFF
.,TRBJ2-5,TRBV4-2,few,TGTGCCAGCAGCCCCCCGGGACTTCAACATCAAGAGACCCAGTACTTC,CASSPPGLQHQETQYF
.,TRBJ1-6,TRBV5-1,many,TGCGCCAGCAGCTTAATGCAGAGCAGGGAAGCGACACCCCTCCACTTT,CASSLMQSREATPLHF
.,TRBJ2-6,TRBV3-1,many,TGTGCCAGCAGCCAAGATTTAGGGGTAGCAGGGGCCAACGTCCTGACTTTC,CASSQDLGVAGANVLTF
.,TRBJ1-6,TRBV29-1,many,TGCAGCGTCGCCGACAGGAGTAATTCACCCCTCCACTTT,CSVADRSNSPLHF
.,TRBJ2-1,TRBV18,few,TGTGCCAGCTCACCACCTCAGGGCGATGAGCAGTTCTTC,CASSPPQGDEQFF
.,TRBJ2-7,TRBV6-5,many,TGTGCCAGCAGCACCGGGCCTGCCGAGCAGTACTTC,CASSTGPAEQYF
.,TRBJ1-5,TRBV7-9,many,TGTGCCAGCAGTTCCGACGGTCAGCCCCAGCATTTT,CASSSDGQPQHF
.,TRBJ2-5,TRBV12-3/TRBV12-4,many,TGTGCCAGCGGACAGCTCCAAGAGACCCAGTACTTC,CASGQLQETQYF
.,TRBJ2-5,TRBV29-1,many,TGCAGCGTTGGAGGTAGACAGGACGGGACCCAGTACTTC,CSVGGRQDGTQYF
.,TRBJ1-2,TRBV30,many,TGTGCCTGGAGTTCTACAGGGTACGGCTACACCTTC,CAWSSTGYGYTF
TRBD1,TRBJ2-7,TRBV18,.,TGTGCCAGCTCTACAGGGGTCGAGCAGTACTTC,CASSTGVEQYF
TRBD2,TRBJ2-7,TRBV12-3/TRBV12-4,.,TGTGCCAGCAGTTTAGCCCACCTGGGGACTAAAATGGACTACGAGCAGTACTTC,CASSLAHLGTKMDYEQYF
TRBD1,TRBJ2-1,TRBV5-1,many,TGCGCCAGCAGCTTGGGGACAGGAGCCCCCCCCTACAATGAGCAGTTCTTC,CASSLGTGAPPYNEQFF
.,TRBJ2-7,TRBV28,many,TGTGCCAGCAGTTTACGGGAACCTGTCGAGCAGTACTTC,CASSLREPVEQYF
TRBD2,TRBJ2-1,TRBV20-1,many,TGCAGTGCGCCGACTAGCGGGAGTGCCAGGTATGAGCAGTTCTTC,CSAPTSGSARYEQFF
TRBD2,TRBJ2-2,TRBV20-1,many,TGCAGTGCTAGCCCCCTTTCCGGACTAGCGGGAGGCCGCGGGGAGCTGTTTTTT,CSASPLSGLAGGRGELFF
.,TRBJ2-2,TRBV11-2,many,TGTGCCAGCAGCTTAGATGGAGGCGTTAACACCGGGGAGCTGTTTTTT,CASSLDGGVNTGELFF
.,TRBJ2-5,TRBV7-8,many,TGTGCCAGCAACCAAGGGGTTGAGACCCAGTACTTC,CASNQGVETQYF
.,TRBJ2-7,TRBV7-9,.,TGTGCCAGCAGCTTAGCATTAAGCGGAGACTCCTACGAGCAGTACTTC,CASSLALSGDSYEQYF
.,TRBJ2-7,TRBV6-2/TRBV6-3,.,TGTGCCAGCACCCCCGATTTCATCGGGTACGAGCAGTACTTC,CASTPDFIGYEQYF
TRBD2,TRBJ2-4,TRBV20-1,many,TGCAGTGCTAGGGTACCGGGACTAGAAAACATTCAGTACTTC,CSARVPGLENIQYF
TRBD1,TRBJ2-6,TRBV6-2/TRBV6-3,.,TGTGCCAGCAGGCCGGTACAGGGGGCGCCCACCCAGGGGGCCAACGTCCTGACTTTC,CASRPVQGAPTQGANVLTF
.,TRBJ2-7,TRBV7-8,.,TGTGCCAGCAGCTTAAGGCCAGGGTTCAACTACGAGCAGTACTTC,CASSLRPGFNYEQYF
.,TRBJ1-1,TRBV29-1,many,TGCAGCGTTGATCAGGGTAACACTGAAGCTTTCTTT,CSVDQGNTEAFF
TRBD1,TRBJ1-2,TRBV30,few,TGTGCCTGGAGTCCTCTTACAGGGGGCGCGGGCTATGGCTACACCTTC,CAWSPLTGGAGYGYTF
.,TRBJ2-5,TRBV18,few,TGTGCCAGCTCACGCTTGCCCCGTCAACAAGAGACCCAGTACTTC,CASSRLPRQQETQYF
.,TRBJ2-1,TRBV27,many,TGTGCCAGCAGTTTTCATGGGGATTATGAGCAGTTCTTC,CASSFHGDYEQFF
.,TRBJ1-3,TRBV12-3/TRBV12-4,many,TGTGCCAGCAGTTTATCGGCCCCCTCTGGAAACACCATATATTTT,CASSLSAPSGNTIYF
TRBD2,TRBJ2-1,TRBV11-3,.,TGTGCCAGCAGAGGGGGACTAGACTCCTACAATGAGCAGTTCTTC,CASRGGLDSYNEQFF
TRBD2,TRBJ2-1,TRBV18,many,TGTGCCAGCTCACCCGGGACTAGCTTCTCCAATGAGCAGTTCTTC,CASSPGTSFSNEQFF
TRBD1,TRBJ2-2,TRBV27,.,TGTGCCAGCAGTCGACAGGGGGCGGCCGGGGAGCTGTTTTTT,CASSRQGAAGELFF
TRBD1,TRBJ2-4,TRBV27,many,TGTGCCAGCAAGCGAGGTCCGGGACAGGGTTCTTTAGCCAAAAACATTCAGTACTTC,CASKRGPGQGSLAKNIQYF